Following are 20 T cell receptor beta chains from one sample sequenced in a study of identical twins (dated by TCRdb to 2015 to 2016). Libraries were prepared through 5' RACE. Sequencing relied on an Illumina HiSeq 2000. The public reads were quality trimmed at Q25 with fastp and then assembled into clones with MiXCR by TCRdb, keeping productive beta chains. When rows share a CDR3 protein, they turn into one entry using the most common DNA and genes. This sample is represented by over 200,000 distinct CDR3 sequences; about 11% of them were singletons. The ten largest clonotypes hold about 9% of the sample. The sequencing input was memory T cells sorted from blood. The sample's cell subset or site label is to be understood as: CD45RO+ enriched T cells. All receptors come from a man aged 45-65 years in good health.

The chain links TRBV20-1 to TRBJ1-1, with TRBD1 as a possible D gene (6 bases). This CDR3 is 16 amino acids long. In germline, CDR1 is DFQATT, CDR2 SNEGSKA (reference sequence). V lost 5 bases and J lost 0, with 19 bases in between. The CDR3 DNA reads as TGCAGTGCTCAAAAGACCGGGACACATATGAACACTGAAGCTTTCTTT. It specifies CSAQKTGTHMNTEAFF.

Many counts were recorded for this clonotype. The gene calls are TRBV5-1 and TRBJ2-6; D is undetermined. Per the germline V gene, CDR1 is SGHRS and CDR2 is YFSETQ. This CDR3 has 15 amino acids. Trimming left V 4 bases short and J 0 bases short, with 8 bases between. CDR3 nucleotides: TGCGCCAGCAGCGTTACAACCTCTGGGGCCAACGTCCTGACTTTC. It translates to CASSVTTSGANVLTF.

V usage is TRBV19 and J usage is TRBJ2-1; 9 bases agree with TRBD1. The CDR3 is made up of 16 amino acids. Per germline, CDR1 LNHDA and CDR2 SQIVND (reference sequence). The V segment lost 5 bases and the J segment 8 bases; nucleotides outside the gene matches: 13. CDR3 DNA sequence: TGTGCCAGTAGTTACCGGGACAGGGAGTTCAACGATGAGCAGTTCTTC. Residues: CASSYRDREFNDEQFF.

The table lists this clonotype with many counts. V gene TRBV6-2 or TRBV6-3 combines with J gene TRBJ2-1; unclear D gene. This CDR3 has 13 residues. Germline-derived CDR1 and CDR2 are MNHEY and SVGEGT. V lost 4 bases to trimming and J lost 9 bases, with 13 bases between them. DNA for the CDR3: TGTGCCAGCAGTTTGTCGTACGAGGCTGAGCAGTTCTTC. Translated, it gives CASSLSYEAEQFF.

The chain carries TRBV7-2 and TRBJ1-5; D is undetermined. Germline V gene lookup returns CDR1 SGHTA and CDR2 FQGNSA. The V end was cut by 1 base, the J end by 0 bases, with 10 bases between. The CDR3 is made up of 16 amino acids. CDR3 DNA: TGTGCCAGCAGCTTAGGGGCAATATATAGCAATCAGCCCCAGCATTTT. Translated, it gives CASSLGAIYSNQPQHF.

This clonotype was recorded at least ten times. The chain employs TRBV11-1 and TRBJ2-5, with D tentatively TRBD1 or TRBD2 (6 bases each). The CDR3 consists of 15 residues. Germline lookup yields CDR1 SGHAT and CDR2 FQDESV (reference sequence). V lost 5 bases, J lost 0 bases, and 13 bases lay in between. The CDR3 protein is CASSRGTLHQETQYF. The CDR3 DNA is TGTGCCAGCAGCCGGGGGACACTACACCAAGAGACCCAGTACTTC. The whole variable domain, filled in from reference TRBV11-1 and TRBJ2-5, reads EAEVAQSPRYKITEKSQAVAFWCDPISGHATLYWYRQILGQGPELLVQFQDESVVDDSQLPKDRFSAERLKGVDSTLKIQPAELGDSAMYLCASSRGTLHQETQYFGPGTRLLVL.

The CDR3: CASSLSAFF. Here the CDR3 DNA reads TGCGCCAGCAGCTTGTCTGCTTTCTTT. This chain links TRBV5-1 with TRBJ1-1; D remains unclear. Trimming shortened V by 1 base and J by 11 bases, and 3 bases separated the two germline ends. CDR3 size: 9 residues. Germline CDR1 and CDR2: SGHRS and YFSETQ.

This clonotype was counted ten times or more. The CDR3 sequence: CASSYDGEGSLNTEAFF. The CDR3 DNA reads TGTGCCAGCAGTTACGACGGGGAGGGTTCTCTGAACACTGAAGCTTTCTTT. This chain connects TRBV6-2 or TRBV6-3 to TRBJ1-1; D gene unclear. Germline loops: CDR1 MNHEY, CDR2 SVGEGT. V was shortened by 2 bases and J by 0 bases, with 16 bases between the two germline ends. The CDR3 has 17 amino acids.

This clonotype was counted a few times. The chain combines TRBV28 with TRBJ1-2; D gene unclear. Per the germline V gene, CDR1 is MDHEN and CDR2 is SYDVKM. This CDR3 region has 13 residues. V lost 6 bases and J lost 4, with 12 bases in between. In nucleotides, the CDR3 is TGTGCCAGCAGAAGTTCCCGGTCCTATGGCTACACCTTC. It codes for CASRSSRSYGYTF.

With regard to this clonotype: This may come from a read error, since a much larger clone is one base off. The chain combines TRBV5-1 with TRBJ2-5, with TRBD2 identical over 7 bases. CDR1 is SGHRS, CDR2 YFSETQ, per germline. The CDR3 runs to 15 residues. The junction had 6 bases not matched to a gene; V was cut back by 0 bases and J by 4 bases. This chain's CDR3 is CASSLDGGRSETQYF. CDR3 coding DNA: TGCGCCAGCAGCTTGGACGGGGGGAGGTCAGAGACCCAGTACTTC.

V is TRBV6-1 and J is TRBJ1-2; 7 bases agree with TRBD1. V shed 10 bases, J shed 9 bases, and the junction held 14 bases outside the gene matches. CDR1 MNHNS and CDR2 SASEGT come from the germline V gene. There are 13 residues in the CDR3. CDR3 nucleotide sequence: TGTGCCACTACCAAAGAAGGGGGCAGGAGCTACACCTTC. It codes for CATTKEGGRSYTF.

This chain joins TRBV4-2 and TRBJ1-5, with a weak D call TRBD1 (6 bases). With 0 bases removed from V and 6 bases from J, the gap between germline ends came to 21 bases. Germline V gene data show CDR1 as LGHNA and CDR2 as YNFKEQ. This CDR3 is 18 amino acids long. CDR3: CASSQDWVGTGSGQPQHF. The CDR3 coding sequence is TGTGCCAGCAGCCAAGATTGGGTGGGAACAGGGTCTGGTCAGCCCCAGCATTTT.

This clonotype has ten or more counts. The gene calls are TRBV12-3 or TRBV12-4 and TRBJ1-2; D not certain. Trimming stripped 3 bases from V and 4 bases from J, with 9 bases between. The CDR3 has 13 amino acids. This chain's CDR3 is CASSFREGYGYTF. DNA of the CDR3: TGTGCCAGCAGTTTTAGGGAGGGCTATGGCTACACCTTC.

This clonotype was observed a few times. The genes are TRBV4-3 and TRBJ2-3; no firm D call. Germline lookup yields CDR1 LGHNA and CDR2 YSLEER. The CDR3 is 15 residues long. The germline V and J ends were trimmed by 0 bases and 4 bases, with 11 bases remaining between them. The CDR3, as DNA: TGCGCCAGCAGCCAAGACTCGCAGCGATCAGATACGCAGTATTTT. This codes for CASSQDSQRSDTQYF.

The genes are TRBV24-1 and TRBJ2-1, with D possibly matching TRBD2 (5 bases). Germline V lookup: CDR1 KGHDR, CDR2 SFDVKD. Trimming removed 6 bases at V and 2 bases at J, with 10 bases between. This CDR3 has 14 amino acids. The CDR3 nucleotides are TGTGCCACCAGTATAAGCGGACCCTACAATGAGCAGTTCTTC. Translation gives CATSISGPYNEQFF.

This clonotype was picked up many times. CDR3 nucleotides: TGTGCCAGCAGCCAAGACTATGCTGGGACTAGAAACATTCAGTACTTC. It specifies CASSQDYAGTRNIQYF. The chain combines TRBV4-2 with TRBJ2-4; 8 bases are shared with TRBD2. CDR3 length: 16 residues. Trimming cost V 0 bases and J 6 bases; bases outside gene matches: 7. The germline V gene encodes CDR1 LGHNA and CDR2 YNFKEQ.

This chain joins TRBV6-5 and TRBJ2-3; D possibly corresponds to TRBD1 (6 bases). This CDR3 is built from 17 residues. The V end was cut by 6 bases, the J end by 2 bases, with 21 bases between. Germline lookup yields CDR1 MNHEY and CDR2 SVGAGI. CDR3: CASSSSGVGSATDTQYF. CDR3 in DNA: TGTGCCAGCAGCTCCTCAGGGGTGGGATCGGCCACAGATACGCAGTATTTT.

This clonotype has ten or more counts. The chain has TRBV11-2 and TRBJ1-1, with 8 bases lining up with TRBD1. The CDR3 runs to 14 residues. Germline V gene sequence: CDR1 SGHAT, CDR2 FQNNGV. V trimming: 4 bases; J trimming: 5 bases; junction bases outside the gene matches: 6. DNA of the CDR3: TGTGCCAGCAGCTCCGGACAGGGAAAGACTGAAGCTTTCTTT. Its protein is CASSSGQGKTEAFF.

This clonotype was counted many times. The chain's CDR3 is CSAGPLGQGIRDEQFF. CDR3 sequence (DNA): TGCAGTGCCGGACCCCTGGGACAGGGGATTAGAGATGAGCAGTTCTTC. This chain uses TRBV20-1 with TRBJ2-1; TRBD1 matches 10 bases. This CDR3 has 16 residues. V lost 6 bases, J lost 8 bases, and 16 bases stayed unmatched. CDR1 and CDR2 from the germline V gene are DFQATT and SNEGSKA (reference sequence).

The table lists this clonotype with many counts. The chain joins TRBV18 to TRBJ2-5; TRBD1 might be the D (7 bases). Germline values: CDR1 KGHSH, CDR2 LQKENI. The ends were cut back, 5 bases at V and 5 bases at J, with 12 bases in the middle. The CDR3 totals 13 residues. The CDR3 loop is CASSAGQKETQYF. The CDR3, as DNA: TGTGCCAGCTCAGCGGGACAGAAGGAGACCCAGTACTTC.